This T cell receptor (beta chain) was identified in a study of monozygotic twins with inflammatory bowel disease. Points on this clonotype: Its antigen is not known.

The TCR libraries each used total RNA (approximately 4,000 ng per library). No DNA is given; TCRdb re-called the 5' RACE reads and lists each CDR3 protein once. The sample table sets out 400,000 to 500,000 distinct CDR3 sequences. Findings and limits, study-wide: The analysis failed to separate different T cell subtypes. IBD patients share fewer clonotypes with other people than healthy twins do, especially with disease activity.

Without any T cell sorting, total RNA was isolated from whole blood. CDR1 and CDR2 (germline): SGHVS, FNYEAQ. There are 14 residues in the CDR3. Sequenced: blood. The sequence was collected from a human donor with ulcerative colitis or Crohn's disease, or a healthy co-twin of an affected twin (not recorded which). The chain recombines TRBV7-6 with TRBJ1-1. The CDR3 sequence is CASSSDIRRTEAFF.